This T cell receptor (beta chain) was profiled in a study of identical twins listed by TCRdb under 2016. In the study overall: The study deep-sequenced TCR alpha and beta repertoires from monozygotic twins, unrelated adults of various ages and cord blood to test whether fetal clonotypes persist. Replicate twin experiments were performed at different times using different library preparation protocols to rule out contamination. What the research found in general, with its limitations: Excess twin sharing in beta out-of-frame sequences was weaker because fewer shared sequences lowered the signal-to-noise ratio. Compared with coincidental sharing between unrelated individuals, out-of-frame TCR alpha sequences shared between twins showed an excess of sequences with low generation probability. Fewer insertions were carried by abundant cord blood beta clonotypes, a similar but weaker trend appeared in young adult naive repertoires, and no such trend appeared in memory repertoires. Zero-insertion analyses could be partly confounded by invariant T cells such as MAIT and iNKT, although diverse VJ usage argued against such confounding for most clonotypes. Conclusions relied on cross-sectional statistical analysis, since the same donors could not be followed over many years. In monozygotic twins, out-of-frame TCR alpha sharing was systematically underestimated by recombination models, although the models agreed with sharing between unrelated individuals.

Libraries came from 5' RACE. Sequencer: Illumina HiSeq 2000. Template switching introduced a universal primer binding site; the final cDNA contained a unique molecular identifier, enabling accurate counting of TCR cDNA molecules. Specific primers in the conserved constant-segment region were used to synthesize first-strand cDNA for TCR alpha and beta chains. To control for contamination, every cDNA library was double barcoded, receiving both a SMART-Mk sample barcode and Illumina barcodes. TruSeq adapter sequences, together with Illumina sample barcodes, were added in two successive PCR steps. Sequencing of the TCR alpha and beta cDNA libraries was done on the Illumina HiSeq platform using custom primers. The original methods were these. Unique molecular identifiers were extracted from raw reads with MiGEC, and CDR3 positions were determined with MiXCR. For each individual, recombination models were inferred using an EM algorithm with the repgenHMM and IGoR tools. The tcR package in R was used for shared clonotype analysis, with sharing normalized by the product of cloneset sizes. Out-of-frame nonproductive sequences were analyzed to study raw recombination free of thymic and clonal selection effects. TCRdb's own reprocessing of the public reads used fastp at Q25 and MiXCR and kept productive beta chains. Merged by CDR3 protein, the rows form single entries marked with the most common genes and DNA. The V and J calls come from TCRdb's annotation, not from the publication. The sample data list around 490,000 distinct CDR3 sequences, and over 12% of these were observed just once. The biggest ten clones account for roughly 0.46% of the sample.

All donors were healthy Caucasians. The twin cohort comprised three pairs of female monozygotic twins, all aged roughly 18 to 30 years. Positive isolation kits from Invitrogen were used to isolate CD4+ and CD8+ T cell populations. This clonotype turned up a few times. Its antigen remains unidentified. Per-base qualities were not stored, and no clone one base away is much larger. This sample also belongs to another study, concerning yellow fever vaccine responses in identical twins. Per the second study: According to the authors, the vaccine-induced T cell response in identical twins seemed to be partly convergent and partly specific to each individual. The study precisely tracked vaccine-responding T cell clones in identical twins.

This clonotype originated in a woman under 30 in good health. Sequenced: CD4+ T cells sorted from blood.

Here is the DNA: TGTGCCAGCAGCGCAGGAGGGCTGGTCAATGAGCAGTTCTTC. This is translated as CASSAGGLVNEQFF. The chain is made from TRBV7-9 and TRBJ2-1; matching of 6 bases hints at TRBD2 as the D gene. V sheds 5 bases and J sheds 6 bases, leaving 14 bases between their ends. Via the germline V gene (reference sequence), CDR1 is SEHNR and CDR2 FQNEAQ. CDR3 length: 14 amino acids, cysteine to phenylalanine. CDR3 DNA is the only sequence kept; it has 42 bases, read in frame from the first base.